This T cell receptor beta chain was documented in a study of T cell responses to AZD1222 COVID-19 vaccine. General study results and limits: Females made up more of the donors, who were largely white British, and clonal diversity may have come out too low. Receipt of two AZD1222 doses was followed by a rise in Spike-specific TCR breadth and depth. Repertoire sampling happened only post peak T cell response. Within unmutated variant regions lay the reported targets of nearly half of spike-specific TCRs.

TCRdb's table, derived via immunoSEQ multiplex PCR, lists solely in-frame clones and lacks some. The sample includes fewer than 130,000 clones, 70% to 90% of them seen just once. CDR3 size: 16 residues. Trimming cost V 5 bases and J 1 base, with 16 bases left between them. Germline values: CDR1 SGHVS, CDR2 FQNEAQ. As for this clone: Its antigen remains unidentified.

Source: peripheral blood, taken 28 days after the second AZD1222 dose. The gene calls are TRBV7-8 and TRBJ2-3; D remains unclear. This receptor was obtained from an adult who received the AZD1222 COVID-19 vaccine. The CDR3 sequence is CASSDPTSTGTDTQYF. The CDR3 nucleotides read TGTGCCAGCAGCGATCCCACATCGACCGGCACAGATACGCAGTATTTT. The full variable domain, with the rest looked up from reference TRBV7-8 and TRBJ2-3, is GAGVSQSPRYKVAKRGQDVALRCDPISGHVSLFWYQQALGQGPEFLTYFQNEAQLDKSGLPSDRFFAERPEGSVSTLKIQRTQQEDSAVYLCASSDPTSTGTDTQYFGPGTRLTVL.